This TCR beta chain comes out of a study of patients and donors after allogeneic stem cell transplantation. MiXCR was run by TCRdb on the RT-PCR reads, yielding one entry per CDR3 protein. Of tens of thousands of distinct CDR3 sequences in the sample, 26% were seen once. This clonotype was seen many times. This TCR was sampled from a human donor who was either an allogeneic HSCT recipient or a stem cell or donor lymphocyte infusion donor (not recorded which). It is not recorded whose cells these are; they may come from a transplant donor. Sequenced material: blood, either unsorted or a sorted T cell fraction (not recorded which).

The DNA for the CDR3 is TGCGCCAGCAGCTCCGACTTTTACAATGAGCAGTTCTTC. Protein product: CASSSDFYNEQFF. The chain employs TRBV5-1 and TRBJ2-1; no reliable D call. Germline CDR1 reads SGHRS; CDR2 reads YFSETQ. Trimming cost V 3 bases and J 4 bases, with 8 bases left between them. The length of the CDR3 is 13 residues.